In its sample, the clone carrying this T cell receptor beta chain was seen a few times. The data belong to a study of blood T cells in healthy people across ages. Primers used in a second PCR of roughly 6 to 11 cycles were a sample-barcoded 5' primer and a J-beta primer mix. MiXCR, run by TCRdb on the 5' RACE reads, gives a single entry per CDR3 protein. The sample gives hundreds of thousands of distinct CDR3 sequences, approximately 59% of which show up once; roughly 34% is in the top ten. Sequencing was done on a sample of blood. The TCR was taken from a man aged 55 to 70 in good health.

Here the CDR3 DNA reads TGCAGTGCTGGGGGGGGACTAGGCCTCTCCTACAATGAGCAGTTCTTC. Amino acids: CSAGGGLGLSYNEQFF. This chain links TRBV20-1 with TRBJ2-1, with 8 bases identical to TRBD2. After removal of 5 bases from V and 0 bases from J, the junction contained 9 bases not matched to a gene. The CDR3 length is 16 residues. Germline V lookup: CDR1 DFQATT, CDR2 SNEGSKA (reference sequence).